This T cell receptor beta chain was identified in a study of regulatory T cells in long-lasting Graves disease. To make TCR beta libraries, researchers used iRepertoire HTBI primers and Arm-PCR of CDR3 regions. TCRdb analysed the multiplex PCR reads with MiXCR anew, one entry per CDR3 protein. The sample holds 530,000 or so distinct CDR3 sequences, around an eighth seen once. The CDR3 totals 14 residues. Regarding this clonotype: A far larger clone is a single base away, which makes a read error likely.

Time point meaning: newly diagnosed GD, antithyroid drugs for less than 3 months. PBMC RNA served as the TCR library source. These data are also associated with another study on T cells in Graves' hyperthyroidism and ophthalmopathy. That source reports: Patients were aged 18 to 65, had disease duration under 2 months, and had newly diagnosed hyperthyroidism. The HTBI set primed first-round TCR CDR3 RT-PCR.

This TCR derives from a man younger than 45 with Graves disease. Sample: peripheral blood mononuclear cells (PBMCs), taken at new diagnosis, from a patient treated with antithyroid drugs. The rearrangement links TRBV12-3 or TRBV12-4 to TRBJ2-3; 9 positions agree with TRBD1. TRBJ2-7 matches the DNA end more closely, so the J call is doubtful. The CDR3 sequence is CTSRMDRGIYEQYF. The CDR3 DNA sequence: TGTACCAGCAGGATGGACAGGGGCATCTACGAGCAGTACTTC.